This T cell receptor beta chain was documented in a study of OX40 agonist ivuxolimab in advanced cancers. Germline V gene sequence: CDR1 MDHEN, CDR2 SYDVKM. Trimming took 10 bases from V and 3 from J, leaving 19 bases between them. This CDR3 contains 14 residues. Some clones are missing from TCRdb's copy, which holds only in-frame ones; the method was immunoSEQ multiplex PCR. The sample carries tens of thousands of clones, around 90% recorded once. The V call is TRBV28, the J call TRBJ2-7; a possible D gene is TRBD2 (6 bases). Here the sequenced sample was CD4+ or CD8+ T cells sorted from blood, taken in a trial of the OX40 agonist ivuxolimab. The clonotype originates from an adult with an advanced solid tumor such as melanoma, head and neck, liver or kidney cancer. The DNA of the CDR3 is TGTGCCACTTCCATAAAGGAGGGATTCTACGAGCAGTACTTC. Residues: CATSIKEGFYEQYF. The full variable domain, its missing parts supplied by reference TRBV28 and TRBJ2-7, is DVKVTQSSRYLVKRTGEKVFLECVQDMDHENMFWYRQDPGLGLRLIYFSYDVKMKEKGDIPEGYSVSREKKERFSLILESASTNQTSMYLCATSIKEGFYEQYFGPGTRLTVT.